The rows below give T cell receptor beta chains drawn from one sample of a study of T cell clonotyping in hematopoietic cell transplantation. Profiling relied on immunoSEQ multiplex PCR, and the TCRdb table lists in-frame clones only, not all of them. The table shows tens of thousands of clones, with roughly 85% occurring only once. Sequenced material: peripheral blood mononuclear cells, taken before stem cell transplant. These receptors were obtained from a man aged 60 to 69 with acute myeloid leukemia. Some clones in this sample may be carry-over from other donors' samples. The CDR3 runs from the conserved cysteine through the conserved F or W. The order of the fields is CDR3 protein, CDR3 DNA, J gene, D gene, V gene. The D gene is left open where the match is weak.

CDR3: CASSLAGQGNYEQYF
DNA: TGTGCCAGCAGCTTAGCTGGACAGGGGAACTACGAGCAGTACTTC
J: TRBJ2-7
D: TRBD1
V: TRBV11-3

CDR3: CASDGTRTTDTQYF
DNA: TGTGCCAGCGACGGGACTCGCACCACAGATACGCAGTATTTT
J: TRBJ2-3
D: .
V: TRBV28

CDR3: CASSFFEDVVLGNEQFF
DNA: TGTGCCAGCAGCTTTTTCGAGGACGTAGTTCTGGGCAATGAGCAGTTCTTC
J: TRBJ2-1
D: .
V: TRBV2

CDR3: CASSPSGGVGSQPQHF
DNA: TGTGCCAGCAGCCCTAGTGGGGGGGTTGGGAGTCAGCCCCAGCATTTT
J: TRBJ1-5
D: .
V: TRBV7-9

CDR3: CSAPNTGELFF
DNA: TGCAGTGCACCCAACACCGGGGAGCTGTTTTTT
J: TRBJ2-2
D: .
V: TRBV20-1

CDR3: CASSLRVSGSYEQYF
DNA: TGCGCCAGCAGCCTCCGCGTTAGCGGATCCTACGAGCAGTACTTC
J: TRBJ2-7
D: .
V: TRBV4-3

CDR3: CASSFDREMAYGYTF
DNA: TGTGCCAGCAGTTTCGACAGGGAGATGGCATATGGCTACACCTTC
J: TRBJ1-2
D: TRBD1
V: TRBV27

CDR3: CASSPVGKATQYF
DNA: TGTGCCAGTAGTCCCGTGGGGAAGGCTACGCAGTATTTT
J: TRBJ2-3
D: .
V: TRBV19

CDR3: CATVGEYSDGYTF
DNA: TGTGCCACCGTAGGAGAGTACTCGGATGGCTACACCTTC
J: TRBJ1-2
D: .
V: TRBV19

CDR3: CASSEGGRAHRNQPQHF
DNA: TGTGCCAGCAGTGAAGGTGGCAGGGCCCATCGCAATCAGCCCCAGCATTTT
J: TRBJ1-5
D: .
V: TRBV2

CDR3: CASSKNPGAQETQYF
DNA: TGTGCCAGTAGTAAAAACCCGGGGGCCCAAGAGACCCAGTACTTC
J: TRBJ2-5
D: .
V: TRBV19

CDR3: CASSYSNQGPGNTIYF
DNA: TGTGCCAGCAGTTACTCGAACCAGGGGCCGGGAAACACCATATATTTT
J: TRBJ1-3
D: .
V: TRBV6-5

CDR3: CASSLAGARGDEQFF
DNA: TGCGCCAGCAGCTTGGCCGGGGCCCGCGGCGATGAGCAGTTCTTC
J: TRBJ2-1
D: .
V: TRBV5-1

CDR3: CASTAGQGYIIGYGYTF
DNA: TGTGCCAGTACCGCGGGACAGGGGTATATAATTGGCTATGGCTACACCTTC
J: TRBJ1-2
D: TRBD1
V: TRBV19

CDR3: CASSETGTANQPQHF
DNA: TGTGCCAGCAGCGAAACCGGGACAGCGAATCAGCCCCAGCATTTT
J: TRBJ1-5
D: TRBD1
V: TRBV2

CDR3: CACSTGANTEAFF
DNA: TGTGCCTGTAGTACAGGGGCAAACACTGAAGCTTTCTTT
J: TRBJ1-1
D: TRBD1
V: TRBV30

CDR3: CASSLSLGDTGRGGYTF
DNA: TGTGCCAGCAGTTTATCGTTGGGGGACACGGGCCGCGGGGGCTACACCTTC
J: TRBJ1-2
D: .
V: TRBV27

CDR3: CASRVGPPNYGYTF
DNA: TGTGCCAGCAGGGTGGGACCCCCTAACTATGGCTACACCTTC
J: TRBJ1-2
D: .
V: TRBV28

CDR3: CSVPAPPGGMNTEAFF
DNA: TGCAGCGTTCCGGCCCCGCCGGGGGGAATGAACACTGAAGCTTTCTTT
J: TRBJ1-1
D: .
V: TRBV29-1

CDR3: CAITTDLNTEAFF
DNA: TGTGCCATCACAACAGACCTGAACACTGAAGCTTTCTTT
J: TRBJ1-1
D: .
V: TRBV10-3

CDR3: CAWDRTGGDTQYF
DNA: TGTGCCTGGGACCGGACGGGAGGAGATACGCAGTATTTT
J: TRBJ2-3
D: TRBD2
V: TRBV30

CDR3: CASRRWGLLPPSSTDTQYF
DNA: TGTGCCAGCAGGAGATGGGGACTACTACCTCCATCTAGCACAGATACGCAGTATTTT
J: TRBJ2-3
D: TRBD2
V: TRBV7-2

CDR3: CASTLGGTNEKLFF
DNA: TGCGCCAGCACTCTGGGGGGAACTAATGAAAAACTGTTTTTT
J: TRBJ1-4
D: .
V: TRBV5-1

CDR3: CASRTGNDQPQHF
DNA: TGTGCCAGCCGGACGGGGAACGATCAGCCCCAGCATTTT
J: TRBJ1-5
D: .
V: TRBV27